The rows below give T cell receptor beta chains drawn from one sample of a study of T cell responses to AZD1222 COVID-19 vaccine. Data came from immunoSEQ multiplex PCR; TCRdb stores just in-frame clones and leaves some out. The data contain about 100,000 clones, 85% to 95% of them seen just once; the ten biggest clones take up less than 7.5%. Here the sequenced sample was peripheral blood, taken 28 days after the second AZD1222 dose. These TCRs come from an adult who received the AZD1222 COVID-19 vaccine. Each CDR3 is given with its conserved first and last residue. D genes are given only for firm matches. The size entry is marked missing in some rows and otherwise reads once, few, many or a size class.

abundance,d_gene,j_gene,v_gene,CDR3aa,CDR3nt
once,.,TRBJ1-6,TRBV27,CASSLSARRNSPLHF,TGTGCCAGCAGTTTATCAGCCAGGAGGAATTCACCCCTCCACTTT
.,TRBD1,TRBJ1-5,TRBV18,CASSPTGISNQPQHF,TGTGCCAGCTCGCCGACAGGGATTAGCAATCAGCCCCAGCATTTT
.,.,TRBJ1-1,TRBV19,CASSIDLTEAFF,TGTGCCAGTAGTATAGATCTGACTGAAGCTTTCTTT
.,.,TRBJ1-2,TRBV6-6,CASSDTGRGGYTF,TGTGCCAGCAGTGACACAGGGCGTGGAGGCTACACCTTC
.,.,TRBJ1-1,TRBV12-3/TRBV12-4,CASSFEGTEAFF,TGTGCCAGCAGTTTCGAGGGGACTGAAGCTTTCTTT
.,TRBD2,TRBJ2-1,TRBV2,CASRGTSGGYEQFF,TGTGCCAGCAGGGGGACTAGCGGGGGATATGAGCAGTTCTTC
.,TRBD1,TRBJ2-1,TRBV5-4,CASRPDRGFMDEQFF,TGTGCCAGCAGACCGGACAGGGGGTTTATGGATGAGCAGTTCTTC
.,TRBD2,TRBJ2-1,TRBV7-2,CASSQRRGNEQFF,TGTGCCAGCAGCCAAAGGCGGGGGAATGAGCAGTTCTTC
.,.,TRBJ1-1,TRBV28,CASSPRGTEAFF,TGTGCCAGCAGTCCCAGAGGGACCGAAGCTTTCTTT
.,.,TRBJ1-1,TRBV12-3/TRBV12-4,CASSFANTEAFF,TGTGCCAGCAGTTTCGCGAACACTGAAGCTTTCTTT
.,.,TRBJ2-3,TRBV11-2,CASREQGTDTQYF,TGTGCCAGCAGGGAACAGGGCACAGATACGCAGTATTTT
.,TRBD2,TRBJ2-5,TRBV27,CASSYSGGQEETQYF,TGTGCCAGCAGCTACTCGGGGGGGCAGGAAGAGACCCAGTACTTC
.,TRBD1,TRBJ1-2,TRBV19,CASRGQWGYGYTF,TGTGCCAGTAGGGGACAGTGGGGGTATGGCTACACCTTC
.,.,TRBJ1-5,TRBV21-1,CASSNSYYSNQPQHF,TGTGCCAGCAGCAACTCCTACTATAGCAATCAGCCCCAGCATTTT
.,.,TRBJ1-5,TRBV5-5,CASSLRGQGNQPQHF,TGTGCCAGCAGCTTGAGGGGACAAGGGAATCAGCCCCAGCATTTT
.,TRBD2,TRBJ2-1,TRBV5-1,CASSATSGGGNEQFF,TGCGCCAGCAGCGCGACTAGCGGGGGGGGTAATGAGCAGTTCTTC
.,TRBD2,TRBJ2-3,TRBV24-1,CATSDLPSASGGSQYF,TGTGCCACCAGTGATTTGCCTAGTGCTAGCGGGGGGTCGCAGTATTTT
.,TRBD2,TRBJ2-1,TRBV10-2,CASSGLAGRNNEQFF,TGCGCCAGCAGCGGACTAGCGGGAAGGAACAATGAGCAGTTCTTC
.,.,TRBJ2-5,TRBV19,CASSILSEGEETQYF,TGTGCCAGTAGTATTTTGTCCGAGGGTGAAGAGACCCAGTACTTC
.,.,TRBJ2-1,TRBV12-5,CASGLVGEQFF,TGTGCTAGTGGTTTGGTGGGCGAGCAGTTCTTC
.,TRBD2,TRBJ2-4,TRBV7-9,CASRSSGVKNIQYF,TGTGCCAGCAGGTCGAGCGGGGTCAAAAACATTCAGTACTTC
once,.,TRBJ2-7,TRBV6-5,CASSRPPMEQYF,TGTGCCAGCAGTCGCCCCCCTATGGAGCAGTACTTC
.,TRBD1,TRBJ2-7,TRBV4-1,CASSLFTGQGTLTYEQYF,TGCGCCAGCAGCCTATTCACGGGACAGGGAACGTTGACCTACGAGCAGTACTTC
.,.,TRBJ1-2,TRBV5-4,CASSTWDLRGYTF,TGTGCCAGCAGCACTTGGGACCTCCGGGGCTACACCTTC
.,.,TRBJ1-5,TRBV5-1,CASSLGQSGNQPQHF,TGCGCCAGCAGCTTGGGCCAGTCGGGCAATCAGCCCCAGCATTTT
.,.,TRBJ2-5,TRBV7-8,CASSLARSPGTQYF,TGTGCCAGCAGCTTAGCCCGCTCCCCCGGGACCCAGTACTTC
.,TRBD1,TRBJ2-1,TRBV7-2,CASSGDRGYNEQFF,TGTGCCAGCAGCGGGGACAGGGGCTACAATGAGCAGTTCTTC
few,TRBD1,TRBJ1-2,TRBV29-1,CSVITGGGEGYTF,TGCAGCGTCATAACAGGGGGAGGAGAGGGCTACACCTTC
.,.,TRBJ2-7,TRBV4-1,CASSRRQETTYEQYF,TGCGCCAGCAGCCGTCGACAGGAAACGACCTACGAGCAGTACTTC
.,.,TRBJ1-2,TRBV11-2,CASSLDLGDSYGYTF,TGTGCCAGCAGCTTAGATCTTGGGGACTCATATGGCTACACCTTC
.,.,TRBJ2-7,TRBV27,CASSLSWGVGSYEQYF,TGTGCCAGCAGTTTATCTTGGGGGGTGGGTTCCTACGAGCAGTACTTC
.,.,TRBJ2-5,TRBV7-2,CASSFPRGQKETQYF,TGTGCCAGCAGCTTCCCGCGGGGACAAAAAGAGACCCAGTACTTC
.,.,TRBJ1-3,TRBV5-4,CASSLQGGNTIYF,TGTGCCAGCAGCTTACAGGGCGGAAACACCATATATTTT
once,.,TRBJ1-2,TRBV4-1,CASSFSRGYGYTF,TGCGCCAGCAGCTTCTCGCGAGGGTATGGCTACACCTTC
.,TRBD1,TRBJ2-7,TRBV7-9,CASSAGPGQSYEQYF,TGTGCCAGCAGCGCCGGCCCGGGACAGTCCTACGAGCAGTACTTC
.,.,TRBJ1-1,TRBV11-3,CASSLARGTEAFF,TGTGCCAGCAGCTTAGCTAGGGGGACTGAAGCTTTCTTT
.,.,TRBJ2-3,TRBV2,CASTLTGRTDTQYF,TGTGCCAGCACCCTAACGGGCCGCACAGATACGCAGTATTTT
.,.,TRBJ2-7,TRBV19,CASTHPGPRREQYF,TGTGCCAGTACCCACCCCGGGCCTCGCCGGGAGCAGTACTTC
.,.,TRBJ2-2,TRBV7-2,CASSFLGASTGELFF,TGTGCCAGCAGCTTTCTAGGGGCTTCGACCGGGGAGCTGTTTTTT
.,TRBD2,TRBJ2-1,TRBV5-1,CASSFPTQRELYNEQFF,TGCGCCAGCAGCTTCCCAACACAGCGGGAGCTCTACAATGAGCAGTTCTTC
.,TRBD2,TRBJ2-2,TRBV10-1,CASTSGWNTGELFF,TGCGCCAGTACTAGCGGCTGGAACACCGGGGAGCTGTTTTTT
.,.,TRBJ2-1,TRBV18,CASSPSSAGSVGNEQFF,TGTGCCAGCTCACCCTCCTCAGCTGGGAGCGTGGGCAATGAGCAGTTCTTC
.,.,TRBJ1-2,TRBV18,CASSPSGTEPGGYTF,TGTGCCAGCTCACCAAGCGGGACGGAGCCTGGGGGCTACACCTTC
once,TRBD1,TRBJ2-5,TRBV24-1,CATSDPATPGQGGETQYF,TGTGCCACCAGTGACCCCGCTACCCCGGGACAGGGAGGGGAGACCCAGTACTTC
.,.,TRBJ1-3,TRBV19,CASSTLDSSGNTIYF,TGTGCCAGTAGTACCCTCGACAGCTCTGGAAACACCATATATTTT
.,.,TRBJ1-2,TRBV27,CASMVRFGRDYGYTF,TGTGCCAGCATGGTCCGGTTCGGACGGGACTATGGCTACACCTTC
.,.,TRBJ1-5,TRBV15,CATSRGFGDGPQHF,TGTGCCACCAGCAGAGGATTCGGAGACGGGCCCCAGCATTTT
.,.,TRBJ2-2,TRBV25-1,CASSEARGRNTGELFF,TGTGCCAGCAGTGAAGCCAGGGGCAGGAACACCGGGGAGCTGTTTTTT
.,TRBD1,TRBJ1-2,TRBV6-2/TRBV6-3,CASSPWTGDGYTF,TGTGCCAGCAGTCCCTGGACAGGGGATGGCTACACCTTC
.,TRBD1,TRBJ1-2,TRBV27,CASSLDRRGAYGYTF,TGTGCCAGCAGTTTGGACAGGAGGGGGGCCTATGGCTACACCTTC
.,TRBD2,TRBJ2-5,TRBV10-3,CAISEGTSGTQETQYF,TGTGCCATCAGTGAGGGGACTAGCGGGACCCAAGAGACCCAGTACTTC
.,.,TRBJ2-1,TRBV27,CASSPPQTSYNEQFF,TGTGCCAGCAGCCCACCCCAAACCTCCTACAATGAGCAGTTCTTC